These T cell receptor beta chains were read from a single sample in a study of blood T cells in healthy people across ages. TCRdb reprocessed the 5' RACE reads via MiXCR and lists one record per CDR3 protein. Of hundreds of thousands of distinct CDR3 sequences listed, approximately 30% are singletons. The source material was blood. The receptors come from a woman aged 80 or over in good health. CDR3s include the opening cysteine and the closing phenylalanine or tryptophan. D genes are given only for firm matches. The size entry is marked missing in some rows and otherwise reads once, few, many or a size class.

d_call	v_call	clone_size	j_call	cdr3_nt	cdr3_aa
TRBD2	TRBV24-1	NA	TRBJ2-5	TGTGCCACCAGTGATCATGGGACTAACCAAGTGACCCAGTACTTC	CATSDHGTNQVTQYF
NA	TRBV5-1	NA	TRBJ2-1	TGCGCCAGCACAATATTAGGGGGAAGCAATGAGCAGTTCTTC	CASTILGGSNEQFF
NA	TRBV4-2	NA	TRBJ2-7	TGTGCCGGCAGTCAAGACTGGCAGGCCTACGAGCAGTACTTC	CAGSQDWQAYEQYF
NA	TRBV6-5	many	TRBJ2-7	TGTGCCAGCAGTTACTTCCGACAGCAAACCTACGAGCAGTACTTC	CASSYFRQQTYEQYF
TRBD2	TRBV5-1	many	TRBJ2-3	TGCGCCAGCAGCTACGGACTAGCTTACACAGATACGCAGTATTTT	CASSYGLAYTDTQYF
TRBD1	TRBV5-6	few	TRBJ2-5	TGTGCCAGCAGCTTTAGAACAGGGGTCACCATCCAAGAGACCCGGTACTTC	CASSFRTGVTIQETRYF
TRBD2	TRBV6-2/TRBV6-3	many	TRBJ2-7	TGTGCCAGCAGTTCTCTCGGTCCGGGGGGCGAGCAGTACTTC	CASSSLGPGGEQYF
TRBD2	TRBV7-9	NA	TRBJ2-7	TGTGCCAGCAGCTTAGTTTCCGGGAGGGTTGGCGAGCAGTACTTC	CASSLVSGRVGEQYF
NA	TRBV5-1	few	TRBJ2-2	TGCGCCAGCAGCTTGGGGGTAGCCCCAGGTGGAGGGGAGCTGTTTTTT	CASSLGVAPGGGELFF
NA	TRBV5-3	NA	TRBJ2-5	TGTGCCAGAAGCTCCAGAATATCGGGGGTGGAGACCCAGTACTTC	CARSSRISGVETQYF
TRBD1	TRBV12-3/TRBV12-4	many	TRBJ1-5	TGTGCCAGCAGTGCCGACAGGGTGGCACAGCCCCAGCATTTT	CASSADRVAQPQHF
NA	TRBV4-2	few	TRBJ1-1	TGTGCCAGCAGCCAAGGGCAGATCGGACGGGAGACTGAAGCTTTCTTT	CASSQGQIGRETEAFF
NA	TRBV12-3/TRBV12-4	many	TRBJ2-5	TGTGCCAGCACCATCGGTGGGGCGGGGCGGACCCAGTACTTC	CASTIGGAGRTQYF
NA	TRBV20-1	NA	TRBJ2-3	TGCAGTGCTTCGCGGTCGGGCACAGATACGCAGTATTTT	CSASRSGTDTQYF
TRBD2	TRBV20-1	NA	TRBJ2-2	TGCAGTGCCTCAACCGGGACTAGCGTCATGGGGGAGCTGTTTTTT	CSASTGTSVMGELFF
TRBD1	TRBV7-2	NA	TRBJ1-1	TGTGCCAGCAGCTTTCATCATTTTGGGACAGGGGGGAGCACTGAAGCTTTCTTT	CASSFHHFGTGGSTEAFF
NA	TRBV7-2	many	TRBJ1-2	TGTGCCAGCAGCTTAAGACAGGACTATGGCTACACCTTC	CASSLRQDYGYTF
NA	TRBV12-3/TRBV12-4	many	TRBJ1-1	TGTGCCAGCACCCCGGGTCTCAACGAAGCTTTCTTT	CASTPGLNEAFF
NA	TRBV7-9	NA	TRBJ1-1	TGTGCCAGCAGTTCATCTTACGAGAACACTGAAGCTTTCTTT	CASSSSYENTEAFF
NA	TRBV3-1	NA	TRBJ2-2	TGTGCCAGCAGCCAGGACGGGGTATCGGCCGGGGAGCTGTTTTTT	CASSQDGVSAGELFF
TRBD2	TRBV28	once	TRBJ2-1	TGTGCCAGCACTAGGACTAGCGGCACGAAAGAGCAGTTCTTC	CASTRTSGTKEQFF
NA	TRBV5-1	many	TRBJ2-7	TGCGCCAGCAGCTTGAGGGCTCGAGGCAGAACCTACGAGCAGTACTTC	CASSLRARGRTYEQYF
NA	TRBV27	many	TRBJ2-7	TGTGCCAGCAGTTTATCAGGACGGGAATACGAGCAGTACTTC	CASSLSGREYEQYF
NA	TRBV9	many	TRBJ1-2	TGTGCCAGCAGCCCGGTAAGGCAAGACTATGGCTACACCTTC	CASSPVRQDYGYTF
TRBD2	TRBV7-2	few	TRBJ2-7	TGTGCCTGCAGCTCCTCCGGGACTAGCGGGGCCTACGAGCAGTACTTC	CACSSSGTSGAYEQYF
TRBD1	TRBV30	many	TRBJ1-5	TGTGCCTGGAGCCAGGGGGGCTTTGGCAATCAGCCCCAGCATTTT	CAWSQGGFGNQPQHF
NA	TRBV20-1	NA	TRBJ2-3	TGCAGTGCGAGGGGGATCGGCACAGATACGCAGTATTTT	CSARGIGTDTQYF
TRBD1	TRBV12-3/TRBV12-4	once	TRBJ2-7	TGTGCCAGCAGTCAGACAGGGGGTAATCGCTGGGACGAGCAGTACTTC	CASSQTGGNRWDEQYF
TRBD1	TRBV3-1	many	TRBJ2-3	TGTGCCAGCAGCCAAGGACAGGGACAGGGGCCAGATACGCAGTATTTT	CASSQGQGQGPDTQYF
NA	TRBV6-6	many	TRBJ2-7	TGTGCCAGCACCCCAACCAGGGTATCCTACGAGCAGTACTTC	CASTPTRVSYEQYF
NA	TRBV7-8	many	TRBJ1-2	TGTGCCAGCAGCCTGGGGATGGACTATGGCTACACCTTC	CASSLGMDYGYTF
TRBD2	TRBV4-3	many	TRBJ2-7	TGCGCCAGCAGCCAAGAGACTAGCCACTTTTACGAGCAGTACTTC	CASSQETSHFYEQYF
NA	TRBV6-6	many	TRBJ1-1	TGTGCCAGCATGCCGGGGGTACTCAACACTGAAGCTTTCTTT	CASMPGVLNTEAFF
NA	TRBV20-1	NA	TRBJ1-1	TGCAGTGCTCCGGCCCCGAACACTGAAGCTTTCTTT	CSAPAPNTEAFF
TRBD2	TRBV9	many	TRBJ2-3	TGTGCCAGCAGCGTAGCACCGGGACTAGCGGGGGGCACAGATACGCAGTATTTT	CASSVAPGLAGGTDTQYF
NA	TRBV4-2	NA	TRBJ2-1	TGTGCCAGCAGCCAAGATACAAAGGGCGATGAGCGGTTCTTC	CASSQDTKGDERFF
NA	TRBV18	many	TRBJ1-2	TGTGCCAGCTCACCTACGGGGAGGGTCAACTATGGCTACACCTTC	CASSPTGRVNYGYTF
TRBD1	TRBV6-2/TRBV6-3	few	TRBJ2-2	TGTGCCAGCACAGACAGGGGGCAGGCCGGGGAGCTGTTTTTT	CASTDRGQAGELFF
NA	TRBV5-1	once	TRBJ2-3	TGCGCCAGCAGCTTTGAGAAAGGCACAGATACGCAGTATTTT	CASSFEKGTDTQYF
NA	TRBV3-1	many	TRBJ1-4	TGTGCCAGCAGAAGGAAGCGTAATGAAAAACTGTTTTTT	CASRRKRNEKLFF
TRBD1	TRBV7-3	few	TRBJ2-2	TGTGCCAGCAGCACACTGGGACAGGGTAACACCGGGGAGCTGTTTTTT	CASSTLGQGNTGELFF
TRBD2	TRBV6-2/TRBV6-3	many	TRBJ2-3	TGTGCCAGCAGTTACAGGCGGGGGGTCACAGATACGCAGTATTTT	CASSYRRGVTDTQYF
NA	TRBV20-1	many	TRBJ2-7	TGCAGTGCTAGTCTAGCACGGGAGCAGTACTTC	CSASLAREQYF
NA	TRBV9	NA	TRBJ2-2	TGTGCCAGCAGCGCGACAGACGCGAACACCGGGGAGCTGTTTTTT	CASSATDANTGELFF
NA	TRBV4-2	many	TRBJ2-7	TGTGCCAGCAGCCAAGCTAGGCTTGGGAACGAGCAGTACTTC	CASSQARLGNEQYF
NA	TRBV14	NA	TRBJ2-1	TGTGCCAGCAGCCTAGGAGGGACGTATTTCTCCCACAATGAGCAGTTCTTC	CASSLGGTYFSHNEQFF
NA	TRBV5-1	many	TRBJ2-2	TGCGCCAGCAGCGTCGCCCAGTCGGGCACCGGGGAGCTGTTTTTT	CASSVAQSGTGELFF
NA	TRBV9	many	TRBJ1-2	TGTGCCAGCAGCCTCAGGGGTACCTATGGCTACACCTTC	CASSLRGTYGYTF
NA	TRBV4-2	many	TRBJ2-5	TGTGCCAGCAGCCAAGATGAAAGGGGAGGAGAGACCCAGTACTTC	CASSQDERGGETQYF
TRBD1	TRBV20-1	many	TRBJ1-2	TGCAGTGCGCCGGGACAGGGGCACTATGGCTACACCTTC	CSAPGQGHYGYTF
NA	TRBV28	NA	TRBJ1-5	TGTGCCAGCAGTTCGAGAGGATTTAGCAATCAGCCCCAGCATTTT	CASSSRGFSNQPQHF
NA	TRBV6-1	NA	TRBJ1-1	TGTGCCAGCAGTGAACGGCAGGGAAGCGCTGAAGCTTTCTTT	CASSERQGSAEAFF
TRBD1	TRBV7-2	many	TRBJ2-1	TGTGCCAGTGGCCGGGACAGGGGGTACAATGAGCAGTTCTTC	CASGRDRGYNEQFF
NA	TRBV14	many	TRBJ2-5	TGTGCCAGCAGCCAGGTTAGGAAGACCCAGTACTTC	CASSQVRKTQYF
NA	TRBV6-2/TRBV6-3	few	TRBJ2-2	TGTGCCAGCAGTTTAACACCCAGTACCGGGGAGCTGTTTTTT	CASSLTPSTGELFF
NA	TRBV6-1	NA	TRBJ1-2	TGTGCCAGCAGTGAGGGTCAGGTCGATGGCTACACCTTC	CASSEGQVDGYTF
TRBD1	TRBV3-1	few	TRBJ1-3	TGTGCCAGCAGAGTAGGGACAGACGTCTCGACCATATATTTT	CASRVGTDVSTIYF